This T cell receptor (beta chain) was observed in a study of T cells in Graves' hyperthyroidism and ophthalmopathy. TCR beta CDR3 regions were amplified from RNA. The TCR CDR3 was amplified in a first-round RT-PCR using the HTBI primer set. MiXCR, run by TCRdb on the multiplex PCR reads, gives a single entry per CDR3 protein. The sample shows roughly 710,000 distinct CDR3 sequences, 35% of them seen only once. From approximately 9.3 ml of fresh peripheral blood, PBMCs were isolated. The study, taken as a whole, reports: Within blood appeared most thyroid clonotypes that had expanded above 0.001.

CDR1 and CDR2 (germline): SNHLY, FYNNEI. This CDR3 contains 16 residues. With 7 bases clipped from V and 5 bases from J, the junction kept 16 bases outside the gene matches. Concerning this clonotype: Its target is unknown.

The rearrangement uses TRBV2 and TRBJ1-1, with 7 nucleotides matching TRBD1. Sequencing was performed on blood. The TCR comes from a woman in her thirties or forties with Graves' hyperthyroidism. Here the CDR3 reads CASTSREAGGKTEAFF. For the CDR3, the DNA is TGTGCCAGCACCTCCCGCGAGGCAGGGGGAAAGACTGAAGCTTTCTTT.